The sequence of this TCR beta chain was determined in a study of blood T cell repertoires in COVID-19. Study information: PBMCs, B-cell-depleted T cells, or T cells were the source of the cDNA or gDNA that made up the material.

Source study methods: Estimation of nucleated cell counts was performed using reference gene primer amplification. The table came from immunoSEQ multiplex PCR; TCRdb's copy has only in-frame clones and leaves some out. From that table come the V and J calls and clone size; the DNA was used to work out D and trimming. The table records some 110,000 clones, approximately 80% of them present only once. Trimming removed 1 base at V and 5 bases at J, with 15 bases between. CDR3 length: 15 residues. CDR1 and CDR2 from the germline V gene are SNHLY and FYNNEI. The chain joins TRBV2 to TRBJ2-7, with D perhaps TRBD2 (5 bases). The specimen sequenced was peripheral blood. The source is a man in his 60s with acute or convalescent COVID-19. The CDR3 reads CASSEGRSMLHEQYF. The CDR3 DNA follows: TGTGCCAGCAGTGAAGGGAGGTCTATGCTCCACGAGCAGTACTTC.